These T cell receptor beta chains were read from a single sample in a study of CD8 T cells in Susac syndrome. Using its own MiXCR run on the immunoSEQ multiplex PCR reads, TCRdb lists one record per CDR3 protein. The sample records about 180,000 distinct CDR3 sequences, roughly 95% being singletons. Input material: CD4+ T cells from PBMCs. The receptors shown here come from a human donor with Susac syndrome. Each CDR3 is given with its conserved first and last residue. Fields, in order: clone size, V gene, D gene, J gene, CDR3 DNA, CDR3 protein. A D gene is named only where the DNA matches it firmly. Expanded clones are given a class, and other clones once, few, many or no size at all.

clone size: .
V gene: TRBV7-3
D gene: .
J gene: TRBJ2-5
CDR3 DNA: TGTGCCAGCAGCTTAACCGGGGTAGCGGAGGAGACCCAGTACTTC
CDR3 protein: CASSLTGVAEETQYF

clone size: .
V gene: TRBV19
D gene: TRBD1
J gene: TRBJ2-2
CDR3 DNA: TGTGCCAGTATTGACAGGGGGTCTACCGGGGAGCTGTTTTTT
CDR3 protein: CASIDRGSTGELFF

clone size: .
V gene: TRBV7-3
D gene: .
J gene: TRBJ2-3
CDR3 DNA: TGTGCCAGCAGCTTAAGACTGTTGGATACGCAGTATTTT
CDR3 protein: CASSLRLLDTQYF

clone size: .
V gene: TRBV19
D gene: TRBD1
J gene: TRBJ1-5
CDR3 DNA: TGTGCCAGTAGTGTCGGACAGGGAGGAAATCAGCCCCAGCATTTT
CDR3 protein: CASSVGQGGNQPQHF

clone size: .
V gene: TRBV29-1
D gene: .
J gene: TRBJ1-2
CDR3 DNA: TGCAGCGCGTTCGAGAACTATGGCTACACCTTC
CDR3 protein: CSAFENYGYTF

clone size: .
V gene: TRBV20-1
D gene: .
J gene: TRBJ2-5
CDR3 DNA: TGCAGTGCCCTGAGTGGCACCAAAGAGACCCAGTACTTC
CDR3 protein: CSALSGTKETQYF

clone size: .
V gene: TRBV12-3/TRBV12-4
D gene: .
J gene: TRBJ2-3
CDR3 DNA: TGTGCCAGCAGCCTCCGGCACAGGGGGATCTTGCGGGGGAGCACAGATACGCAGTATTTT
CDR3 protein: CASSLRHRGILRGSTDTQYF

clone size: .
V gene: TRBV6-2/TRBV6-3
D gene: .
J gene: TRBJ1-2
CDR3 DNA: TGTGCCAGCAGCGGGGCGCGAGGCTACACCTTC
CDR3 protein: CASSGARGYTF

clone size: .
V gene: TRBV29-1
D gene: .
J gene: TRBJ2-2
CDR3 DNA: TGCAGCGTTGCCCCAGGAGACACCGGGGAGCTGTTTTTT
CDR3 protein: CSVAPGDTGELFF

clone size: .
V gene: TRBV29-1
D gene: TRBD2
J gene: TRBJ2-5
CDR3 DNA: TGCAGCGTGCTGGGGGGGGACGAGAAAGCAAGGGAGACCCAGTACTTC
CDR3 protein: CSVLGGDEKARETQYF

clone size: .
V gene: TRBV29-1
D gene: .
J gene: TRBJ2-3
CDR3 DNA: TGCAGCGGTGGTGGGGCGGGCCTTAGCACAGATACGCAGTATTTT
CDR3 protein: CSGGGAGLSTDTQYF

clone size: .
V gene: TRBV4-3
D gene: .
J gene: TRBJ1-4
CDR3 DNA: TGCGCCAGCAGCCTCATGTGGGAGGGTCGGGAAAAACTGTTTTTT
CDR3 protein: CASSLMWEGREKLFF

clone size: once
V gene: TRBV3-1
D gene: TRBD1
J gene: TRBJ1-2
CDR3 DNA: TGTGCCAGCAGCCCGCGACAGGGTCGGGGCTACACCTTC
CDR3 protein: CASSPRQGRGYTF

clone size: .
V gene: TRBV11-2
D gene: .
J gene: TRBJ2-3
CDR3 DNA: TGTGCCAGCAGCTTTAGGGTTGGGGGCACAGATACGCAGTATTTT
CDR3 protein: CASSFRVGGTDTQYF

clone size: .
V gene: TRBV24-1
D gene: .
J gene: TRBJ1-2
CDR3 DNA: TGTGCCACCAGTGAAAGGACAGTAAACTATGGCTACACCTTC
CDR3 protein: CATSERTVNYGYTF

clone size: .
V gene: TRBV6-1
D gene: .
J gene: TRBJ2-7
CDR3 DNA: TGTGCCAGCATGGCGTTCGTCACCTACGAGCAGTACTTC
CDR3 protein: CASMAFVTYEQYF

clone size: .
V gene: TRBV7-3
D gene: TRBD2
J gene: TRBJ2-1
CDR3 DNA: TGTGCCAGCAGCGTACTAGCGGGGGGGCTATGGAAGCAGTTCTTC
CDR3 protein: CASSVLAGGLWKQFF

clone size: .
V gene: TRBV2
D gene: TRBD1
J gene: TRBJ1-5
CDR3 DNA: TGTGCCAGCAGTAGGGACAGTGATCAGCCCCAGCATTTT
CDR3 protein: CASSRDSDQPQHF

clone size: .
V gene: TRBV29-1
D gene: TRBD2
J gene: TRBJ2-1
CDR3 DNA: TGCAGCGACAGACTAGCGGGAGGGAATGAGCAGTTCTTC
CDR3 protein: CSDRLAGGNEQFF

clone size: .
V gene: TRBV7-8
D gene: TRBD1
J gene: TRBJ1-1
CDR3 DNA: TGTGCCAGCAGCTCACAGGGGGCTTCCACTGAAGCTTTCTTT
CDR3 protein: CASSSQGASTEAFF

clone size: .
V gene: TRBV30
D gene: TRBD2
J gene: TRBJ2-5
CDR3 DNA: TGTGCCTGGAGTGTACGGGGACTAGCGGACCAAGAGACCCAGTACTTC
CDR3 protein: CAWSVRGLADQETQYF

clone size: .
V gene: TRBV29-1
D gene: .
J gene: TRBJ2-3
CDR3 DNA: TGCAGCGTTGAACCCGCCCCGGATCGGAGCACAGATACGCAGTATTTT
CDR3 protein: CSVEPAPDRSTDTQYF

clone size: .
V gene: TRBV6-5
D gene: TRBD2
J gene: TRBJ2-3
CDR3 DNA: TGTGCCAGCAGTTCCCCTAGCGGGGTCTGGAGCACAGATACGCAGTATTTT
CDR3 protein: CASSSPSGVWSTDTQYF

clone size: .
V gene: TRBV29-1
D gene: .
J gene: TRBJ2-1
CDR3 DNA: TGCAGCGTTGAAGATTTGATTGTGTACAATGAGCAGTTCTTC
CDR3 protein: CSVEDLIVYNEQFF

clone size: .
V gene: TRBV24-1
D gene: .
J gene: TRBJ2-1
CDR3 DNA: TGTGCCACCAGTGATTTAGGAGGTAAGGATGAGCAGTTCTTC
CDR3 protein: CATSDLGGKDEQFF

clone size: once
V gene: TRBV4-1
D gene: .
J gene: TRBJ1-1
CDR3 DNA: TGCGCCAGCAGCCAAAGGGAGAACTTGAACACTGAAGCTTTCTTT
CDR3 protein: CASSQRENLNTEAFF

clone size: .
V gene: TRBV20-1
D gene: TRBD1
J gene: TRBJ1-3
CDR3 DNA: TGCAGTGCTCAAAGGGGGCACGAGAACACCATATATTTT
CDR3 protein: CSAQRGHENTIYF

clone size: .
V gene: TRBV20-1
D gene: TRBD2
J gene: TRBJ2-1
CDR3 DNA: TGCAGTGCAGAACCGGGACTAGCGGGCAATGAGCAGTTCTTC
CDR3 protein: CSAEPGLAGNEQFF

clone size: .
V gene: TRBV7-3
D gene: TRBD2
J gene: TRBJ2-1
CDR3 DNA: TGTGCCAGCAGCCCGGGGACTAGCGGGGGCGAGCAGTTCTTC
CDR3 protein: CASSPGTSGGEQFF

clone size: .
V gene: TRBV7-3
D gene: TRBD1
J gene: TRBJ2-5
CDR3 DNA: TGTGCCAGCAGCTTAAGTGGACAGGGATGGCAAGAGACCCAGTACTTC
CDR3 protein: CASSLSGQGWQETQYF

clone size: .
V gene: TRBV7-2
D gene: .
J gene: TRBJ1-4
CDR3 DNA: TGTGCCAGCAGCCCGGTTCTGACAGGTGATGAAAAACTGTTTTTT
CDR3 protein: CASSPVLTGDEKLFF

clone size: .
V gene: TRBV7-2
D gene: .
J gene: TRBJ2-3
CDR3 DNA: TGTGCCAGCAGCCCTGGGCCTCGGGGCACAGATACGCAGTATTTT
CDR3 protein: CASSPGPRGTDTQYF

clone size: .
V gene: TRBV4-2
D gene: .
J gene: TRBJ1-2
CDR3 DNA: TGTGCCAGCAGCCTCGATAAGGGGGGCTATGGCTACACCTTC
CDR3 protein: CASSLDKGGYGYTF

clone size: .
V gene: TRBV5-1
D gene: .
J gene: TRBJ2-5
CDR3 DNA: TGCGCCAGCAGCTTGGTGGGGGTCCAAGAGACCCAGTACTTC
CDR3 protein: CASSLVGVQETQYF

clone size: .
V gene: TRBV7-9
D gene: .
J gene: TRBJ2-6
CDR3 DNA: TGTGCCAGCGGCAGGAGGGGGGACAGTGAAGCCTCTGGGGCCAACGTCCTGACTTTC
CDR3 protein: CASGRRGDSEASGANVLTF

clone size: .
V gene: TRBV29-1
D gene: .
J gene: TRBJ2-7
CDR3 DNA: TGCAGCGTTGAAAGGTCCGGGGACGGCGAGCAGTACTTC
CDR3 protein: CSVERSGDGEQYF

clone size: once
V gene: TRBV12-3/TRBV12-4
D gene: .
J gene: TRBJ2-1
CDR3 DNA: TGTGCCAGCAGCCGCCAACGGCGGAATGAGCAGTTCTTC
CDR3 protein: CASSRQRRNEQFF

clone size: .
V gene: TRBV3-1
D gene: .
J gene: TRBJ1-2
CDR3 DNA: TGTGCCAGCAGCCAAGCAAAGAACTATGGCTACACCTTC
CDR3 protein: CASSQAKNYGYTF

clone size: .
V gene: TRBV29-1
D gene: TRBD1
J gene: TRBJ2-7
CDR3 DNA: TGCAGCGTCTCCTCAGGCACTTTCCGGGACAGTCCCTACGAGCAGTACTTC
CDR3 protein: CSVSSGTFRDSPYEQYF

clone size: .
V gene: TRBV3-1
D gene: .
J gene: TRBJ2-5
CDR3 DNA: TGTGCCAGCAGCCAGAGGGGAGAGACCCAGTACTTC
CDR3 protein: CASSQRGETQYF

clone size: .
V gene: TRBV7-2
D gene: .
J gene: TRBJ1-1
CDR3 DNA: TGTGCCAGCAGCTTGCAGGGTTCTAGGACTGAAGCTTTCTTT
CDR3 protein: CASSLQGSRTEAFF

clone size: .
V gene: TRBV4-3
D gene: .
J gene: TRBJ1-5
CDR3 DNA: TGCGCCAGCAGCCAGGCTATGGGTGCCAATCAGCCCCAGCATTTT
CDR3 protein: CASSQAMGANQPQHF

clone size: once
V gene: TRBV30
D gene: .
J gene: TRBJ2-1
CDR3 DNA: TGTGCCTGGAGTGAAATCGGGCAGTTCTTC
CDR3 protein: CAWSEIGQFF

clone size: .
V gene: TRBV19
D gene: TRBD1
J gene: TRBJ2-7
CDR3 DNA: TGTGCCAGTAGACAGGGGCCTGCAAACGAGCAGTACTTC
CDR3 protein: CASRQGPANEQYF

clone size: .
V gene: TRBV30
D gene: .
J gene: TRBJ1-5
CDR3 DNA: TGTGCCTGGAGTCCTGGGGGGAATCAGCCCCAGCATTTT
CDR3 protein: CAWSPGGNQPQHF

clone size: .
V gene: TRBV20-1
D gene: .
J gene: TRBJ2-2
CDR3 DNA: TGCAGTGCTATTGGACAGCTGAACACCGGGGAGCTGTTTTTT
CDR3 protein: CSAIGQLNTGELFF

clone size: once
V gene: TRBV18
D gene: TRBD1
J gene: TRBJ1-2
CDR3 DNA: TGTGCCAGCTCACCAGGTTTTGGACAGGGCTATGGCTACACCTTC
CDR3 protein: CASSPGFGQGYGYTF

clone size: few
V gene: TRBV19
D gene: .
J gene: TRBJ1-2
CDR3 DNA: TGTGCCAGCACCGGGACGAACTATGGCTACACCTTC
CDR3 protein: CASTGTNYGYTF

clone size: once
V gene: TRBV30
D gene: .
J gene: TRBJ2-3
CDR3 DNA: TGTGCCTGGAGCCCTGGCCAGCGGAGGGGGACAGATACGCAGTATTTT
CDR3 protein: CAWSPGQRRGTDTQYF

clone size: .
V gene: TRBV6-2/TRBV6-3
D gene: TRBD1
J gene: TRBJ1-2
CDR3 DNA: TGTGCAGCGACCGAGGGGGCAGCTAACTATGGCTACACCTTC
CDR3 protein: CAATEGAANYGYTF

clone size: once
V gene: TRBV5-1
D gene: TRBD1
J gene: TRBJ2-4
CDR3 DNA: TGCGCCAGCAGCACCGGACAGGGTTGGAACATTCAGTACTTC
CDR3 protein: CASSTGQGWNIQYF

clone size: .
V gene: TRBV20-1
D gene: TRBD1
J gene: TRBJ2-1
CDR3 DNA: TGCAGTGCACGTGCACACTCAGGGGGCGGCGATGAGCAGTTCTTC
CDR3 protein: CSARAHSGGGDEQFF

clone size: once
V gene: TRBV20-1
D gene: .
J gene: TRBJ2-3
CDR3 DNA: TGCAGTGCTAGAGCGGGGTCGGGGGCCACAGATACGCAGTATTTT
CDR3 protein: CSARAGSGATDTQYF

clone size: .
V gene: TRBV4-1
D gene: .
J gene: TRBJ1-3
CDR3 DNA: TGCGCCAGCAGCCAGCCGCTCCGGGAGCAGGGAAACACCATATATTTT
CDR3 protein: CASSQPLREQGNTIYF

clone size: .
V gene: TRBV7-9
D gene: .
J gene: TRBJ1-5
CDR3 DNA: TGTGCCAGCAGCTTACGCCTCACCAATCAGCCCCAGCATTTT
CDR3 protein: CASSLRLTNQPQHF

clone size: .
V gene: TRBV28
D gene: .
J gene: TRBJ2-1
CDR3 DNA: TGTGCCAGCAGTTTACAAATAGCGGTCTCCTACAATGAGCAGTTCTTC
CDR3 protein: CASSLQIAVSYNEQFF

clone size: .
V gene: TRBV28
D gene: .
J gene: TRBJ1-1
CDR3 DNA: TGTGCCAGCAGTTTATCCGGTAAGCAGACTTTCTTT
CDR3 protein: CASSLSGKQTFF

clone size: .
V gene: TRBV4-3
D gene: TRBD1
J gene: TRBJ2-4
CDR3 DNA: TGCGCCAGCAGCCACCGACAGGGGGCAAACATTCAGTACTTC
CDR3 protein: CASSHRQGANIQYF

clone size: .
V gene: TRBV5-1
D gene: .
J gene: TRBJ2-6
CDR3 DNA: TGCGCCAGCAGCCCTCGCGGCGTAAGAGGTGGAGTCTCTGGGGCCAACGTCCTGACTTTC
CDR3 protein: CASSPRGVRGGVSGANVLTF

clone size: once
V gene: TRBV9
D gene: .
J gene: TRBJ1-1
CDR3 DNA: TGTGCCAGCAGCGCGGTAGGCACTGAAGCTTTCTTT
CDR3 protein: CASSAVGTEAFF